Shown below are 14 T cell receptor beta chains from a single sample sequenced in a study of cytomegalovirus exposure and HLA in healthy donors. Here immunoSEQ multiplex PCR was the method, and the copy in TCRdb shows in-frame clones only, minus some. This table has approximately 160,000 clones, roughly 84% appearing once. Sequenced sample: PBMCs. These receptor sequences come from a man aged 25 to 40 in good health and CMV-seropositive.

J is TRBJ1-4 and V is TRBV30, with no clear D. Germline V gene lookup returns CDR1 GTSNPN and CDR2 SVGIG (reference sequence). CDR3 length equals 13 residues. V dropped 4 bases and J dropped 6 bases, with 12 bases sitting between them. The CDR3 is CAWIEPADEKLFF. For the CDR3, the DNA is TGTGCCTGGATTGAGCCGGCGGATGAAAAACTGTTTTTT.

This clone was seen just once. This chain connects TRBV29-1 to TRBJ2-5, with TRBD2 identical over 9 bases. Per the germline V gene, CDR1 is SQVTM and CDR2 is ANQGSEA. The length of the CDR3 is 14 residues. V was clipped by 3 bases and J by 5 bases; unmatched bases: 7. CDR3: CSVEVAGDGETQYF. In DNA, the CDR3 is TGCAGCGTTGAGGTAGCGGGGGATGGGGAGACCCAGTACTTC.

V and J are TRBV2 and TRBJ1-1, with a possible D match to TRBD1 (6 bases). The CDR3 covers 14 residues. In germline, CDR1 is SNHLY, CDR2 FYNNEI. Trimming stripped 6 bases from V and 0 bases from J, with 11 bases between. CDR3: CASRQGHMNTEAFF. CDR3 nucleotide sequence: TGTGCCAGCAGGCAGGGGCATATGAACACTGAAGCTTTCTTT.

The rearrangement joins TRBV6-1 to TRBJ2-3; weak D call: TRBD2 (5 bases). The CDR3 is 15 amino acids. Germline assignment: CDR1 MNHNS and CDR2 SASEGT. V was clipped by 4 bases and J by 2 bases, with 13 bases between them. CDR3 protein: CASSALTGDTDTQYF. CDR3 coding DNA: TGTGCCAGCAGTGCCCTGACCGGGGACACAGATACGCAGTATTTT.

This chain joins TRBV27 and TRBJ2-1, with TRBD1 matching 12 bases. CDR1 MNHEY and CDR2 SMNVEV come from the germline V gene (reference sequence). V trimming: 6 bases; J trimming: 8 bases; junction bases outside the gene matches: 5. The CDR3 runs to 14 residues. The DNA for the CDR3 is TGTGCCAGCAGCCCCGGGACAGGGGGCCATGAGCAGTTCTTC. Translating it yields CASSPGTGGHEQFF.

The V call is TRBV12-5, the J call TRBJ2-1; D possibly corresponds to TRBD1 (5 bases). Germline V gene sequence: CDR1 LGHNT, CDR2 FRNRAP. V dropped 6 bases and J dropped 0 bases, with 12 bases sitting between them. The CDR3 consists of 15 residues. DNA for the CDR3: TGTGCTAGTGGCCTAGGGGCAAGCTCCTACAATGAGCAGTTCTTC. It specifies CASGLGASSYNEQFF.

The DNA for the CDR3 is TGTGCCAGCAGCATCAGGACAGCTAGCGAGCAGTACTTC. Translated: CASSIRTASEQYF. The chain uses TRBV11-3 and TRBJ2-7; possibly TRBD1 for D (6 bases). The V end was cut by 5 bases, the J end by 6 bases, with 14 bases between. CDR3 length: 13 amino acids. Germline V CDR1 and CDR2: SGHNT, YENEEA.

This chain connects TRBV9 to TRBJ2-7; no clear D gene. The CDR3 loop spans 14 amino acids. V was shortened by 0 bases and J by 5 bases, with 12 bases between the two germline ends. Germline V CDR1 and CDR2: SGDLS, YYNGEE. The chain's CDR3 is CASSVVPAPNEQYF. CDR3 nucleotides: TGTGCCAGCAGCGTAGTGCCAGCGCCAAACGAGCAGTACTTC.

The V call is TRBV5-1, the J call TRBJ1-4; D perhaps matches TRBD1 (6 bases). The germline V gene has CDR1 SGHRS and CDR2 YFSETQ. The CDR3 extends over 15 amino acids. The V and J ends lost 4 bases and 0 bases respectively, with 10 bases between them. The chain's CDR3 is CASSDTGPTNEKLFF. Here the CDR3 DNA reads TGCGCCAGCAGCGACACAGGGCCAACTAATGAAAAACTGTTTTTT.

The sample holds one count of this clone. The rearrangement uses TRBV29-1 and TRBJ2-7; D is perhaps TRBD1 (6 bases). Germline assignment: CDR1 SQVTM and CDR2 ANQGSEA. V lost 5 bases, J lost 9 bases, and 20 bases lay in between. The CDR3 spans 13 residues. The DNA of the CDR3 is TGCAGCGTTAATGGGGACACCCCCTCTTTGCAGTACTTC. It yields the protein CSVNGDTPSLQYF.

The chain joins TRBV27 to TRBJ1-6; D possibly corresponds to TRBD1 (6 bases). Trimming shortened V by 2 bases and J by 2 bases, and 19 bases separated the two germline ends. Per the germline V gene, CDR1 is MNHEY and CDR2 is SMNVEV (reference sequence). This CDR3 has 19 amino acids. The CDR3 DNA reads TGTGCCAGCAGTTTAGCCCCGGGACACCGAGACCCCTATAATTCACCCCTCCACTTT. Translated, it gives CASSLAPGHRDPYNSPLHF.

This chain connects TRBV7-3 to TRBJ2-1; tentatively, D is TRBD2 (5 bases). The CDR3 sequence is 13 residues long. The germline V and J ends were trimmed by 0 bases and 6 bases, with 6 bases remaining between them. CDR1 and CDR2 (germline): SGHTA, FQGTGA. In DNA, the CDR3 is TGTGCCAGCAGCTTAACAGGAGGCAATGAGCAGTTCTTC. It yields the protein CASSLTGGNEQFF.

V gene TRBV5-1 combines with J gene TRBJ1-2, with no clear D. Trimming cost V 0 bases and J 0 bases, with 12 bases left between them. Per germline, CDR1 SGHRS and CDR2 YFSETQ. The CDR3 contains 16 residues. The CDR3 spells CASSLAPGRANYGYTF. The CDR3 region has the DNA TGCGCCAGCAGCTTGGCCCCGGGAAGAGCTAACTATGGCTACACCTTC.

V is TRBV7-2 and J is TRBJ2-2; maybe TRBD1 (6 bases). The CDR3 length is 15 residues. The germline V gene has CDR1 SGHTA and CDR2 FQGNSA. The ends were cut back, 2 bases at V and 8 bases at J, with 15 bases in the middle. The chain's CDR3 is CASSLQGFNWGELFF. DNA for the CDR3: TGTGCCAGCAGCTTACAGGGGTTTAATTGGGGGGAGCTGTTTTTT.